Listed here are 10 T cell receptor beta chains from one sample, sequenced in a study of cytomegalovirus exposure and HLA in healthy donors. Primers included in the PCR were 60 Vbeta and 13 Jbeta primers. Profiled with immunoSEQ multiplex PCR; TCRdb holds only in-frame clones, not every one. The table includes under 60,000 clones, roughly 80% detected once. Sequencing used PBMCs. All receptors come from a woman aged 40-49 years in good health and CMV-seropositive.

The rearrangement links TRBV27 to TRBJ2-1, with 13 bases fitting TRBD2. The V gene's germline CDR1 is MNHEY and CDR2 SMNVEV (reference sequence). The CDR3 loop spans 15 amino acids. V gave up 5 bases and J gave up 8 bases; unmatched junction bases: 6. The CDR3 protein is CASSPGTSGIHEQFF. The CDR3, as DNA: TGTGCCAGCAGTCCGGGGACTAGCGGGATCCATGAGCAGTTCTTC.

The gene calls are TRBV9 and TRBJ2-7; perhaps TRBD1 as D (5 bases). Per germline, CDR1 SGDLS and CDR2 YYNGEE. This CDR3 comprises 13 residues. Trimming took off 4 bases at V and 2 bases at J, with 10 bases between the two ends. CDR3 region: CASSKDTPYEQYF. CDR3 sequence (DNA): TGTGCCAGCAGCAAGGACACTCCCTACGAGCAGTACTTC.

Here the CDR3 DNA reads TGCGCCAGCAGCTTGGGTGGAACAGGAACTCCTAACTATGGCTACACCTTC. This encodes CASSLGGTGTPNYGYTF. The V and J genes are TRBV5-1 and TRBJ1-2; tentative D call: TRBD1 (5 bases). Germline lookup yields CDR1 SGHRS and CDR2 YFSETQ. The CDR3 is 17 residues long. V dropped 0 bases and J dropped 0 bases, with 15 bases sitting between them. The complete variable domain, with remaining parts taken from reference TRBV5-1 and TRBJ1-2, reads KAGVTQTPRYLIKTRGQQVTLSCSPISGHRSVSWYQQTPGQGLQFLFEYFSETQRNKGNFPGRFSGRQFSNSRSEMNVSTLELGDSALYLCASSLGGTGTPNYGYTFGSGTRLTVV.

This clone has a handful of counts. This chain connects TRBV19 to TRBJ2-7; TRBD2 is a possible D gene (6 bases). The germline V gene has CDR1 LNHDA and CDR2 SQIVND (reference sequence). V lost 5 bases to trimming and J lost 2 bases, with 13 bases between them. This CDR3 is built from 14 residues. The CDR3: CASSGHRGTYEQYF. In DNA form, the CDR3 reads TGTGCCAGTAGTGGACACCGGGGGACCTACGAGCAGTACTTC.

The rearrangement uses TRBV10-2 and TRBJ1-1; 9 bases agree with TRBD1. V shed 6 bases and J 2 bases; nucleotides not matched to a gene: 4. The CDR3 consists of 14 residues. Germline V gene data show CDR1 as WSHSY and CDR2 as SAAADI. The CDR3 loop is CASRRDRDNTEAFF. CDR3 bases: TGCGCCAGCAGGAGGGACAGGGATAACACTGAAGCTTTCTTT.

The chain combines TRBV7-9 with TRBJ2-5; the match to TRBD1 covers 10 bases. The germline CDR1 and CDR2 sequences are SEHNR and FQNEAQ (reference sequence). V lost 1 base and J lost 13; bases outside the gene matches: 6. This CDR3 is 13 amino acids long. CDR3 amino acids: CASSLEGTGEPYF. For the CDR3, the DNA is TGTGCCAGCAGCTTAGAGGGGACAGGGGAGCCGTACTTC.

The rearrangement links TRBV7-9 to TRBJ1-2, with 7 bases aligning to TRBD1. Looked up from germline, CDR1 is SEHNR and CDR2 is FQNEAQ (reference sequence). This CDR3 is 14 amino acids long. Unmatched junction bases numbered 5, after V lost 5 bases and J lost 2 bases. CDR3: CASSGIQGNYGYTF. CDR3 nucleotide sequence: TGTGCCAGCAGCGGTATACAGGGGAACTATGGCTACACCTTC.

The V and J genes are TRBV10-3 and TRBJ1-2; TRBD1 aligns across 8 bases. The V segment lost 4 bases and the J segment 4 bases; nucleotides outside the gene matches: 11. This CDR3 comprises 16 residues. The germline gives CDR1 ENHRY, CDR2 SYGVKD. CDR3 in DNA: TGTGCCATCAGTGGGACAGGGTGGGGCTATTCCTATGGCTACACCTTC. It codes for CAISGTGWGYSYGYTF.

The chain has TRBV9 and TRBJ1-3; D is undetermined. Trimming removed 3 bases at V and 1 base at J, with 14 bases between. Looked up from germline, CDR1 is SGDLS and CDR2 is YYNGEE. The CDR3 is 16 residues long. CDR3 residues: CASSALPDTSGNTIYF. The CDR3 DNA reads TGTGCCAGCAGCGCACTCCCAGACACGTCTGGAAACACCATATATTTT.

The rearrangement uses TRBV2 and TRBJ1-1; D may be TRBD1 (6 bases). Germline CDR1 is SNHLY and CDR2 is FYNNEI. V lost 5 bases to trimming and J lost 7 bases, with 17 bases between them. The length of the CDR3 is 14 residues. The CDR3 region is CASSPAGGAGEAFF. The CDR3, as DNA: TGTGCCAGCAGTCCAGCTGGGGGGGCCGGTGAAGCTTTCTTT.